The source of this T cell receptor beta chain is a study of regulatory T cells in long-lasting Graves disease. The time point: newly diagnosed GD, antithyroid drugs for less than 3 months. PBMC RNA served as the TCR library source. This CDR3 is built from 15 residues. In germline, CDR1 is ENHRY, CDR2 SYGVKD. This clonotype showed up just a few times. As yet, its antigen is unknown. Arm-PCR of CDR3 regions with iRepertoire HTBI primers generated TCR beta libraries. TCRdb re-called the multiplex PCR reads through MiXCR, storing one row per CDR3 protein. This sample has a few hundred thousand distinct CDR3 sequences, with about 10% found just once. Notes on the study in general: TRBV28, TRBJ1-2 and TRBJ2-5 were favored in persistent disease. Persistent Graves' patients showed a TCR diversity that was lower than that of newly diagnosed ones.

These data also formed part of another study, on T cells in Graves' hyperthyroidism and ophthalmopathy. From that paper: Using the HTBI primer set, a first-round RT-PCR was run on the TCR CDR3. Stable hyperthyroidism was separated from ophthalmopathy by a model based on 13 V-J features.

Sequencing used peripheral blood mononuclear cells (PBMCs), obtained at new diagnosis, from a patient treated with antithyroid drugs. This sequence joins TRBV10-3 and TRBJ2-7; TRBD1 might be the D (5 bases). The origin of this receptor is a woman under 30 with Graves disease. In DNA form, the CDR3 reads TGTGCCATCAGCGACGGCAGGGATGCGACCTACAAGCAGTACGTC. This gives the protein CAISDGRDATYKQYV.